This T cell receptor beta chain stems from a study of T cell responses to AZD1222 COVID-19 vaccine. Study-level findings and limits: After the peak T cell response, and only then, were repertoires sampled. Nearly half of spike-specific TCRs reportedly target unmutated variant regions. Seropositive AZD1222 recipients at baseline numbered only 6 or 7.

V was pared by 4 bases and J by 6 bases, with 16 bases between. Germline V gene lookup returns CDR1 SGHTA and CDR2 FQGNSA. This CDR3 has 16 residues. TCRdb's copy holds only in-frame clones and misses some; the assay was immunoSEQ multiplex PCR. The data contain about 180,000 clones, 85% to 90% of them singletons. The study pooled second doses at about 4 or about 12 weeks. Notes on this clone: What it binds is unknown.

The TCR originated in an adult who received the AZD1222 COVID-19 vaccine. The starting material was peripheral blood, obtained 28 days after the second AZD1222 dose. This chain links TRBV7-2 with TRBJ1-6; the D is unclear. In nucleotides, the CDR3 is TGTGCCAGCAGCTCCCCAGCCGGGAGTAGTAATTCACCCCTCCACTTT. Its translation is CASSSPAGSSNSPLHF.